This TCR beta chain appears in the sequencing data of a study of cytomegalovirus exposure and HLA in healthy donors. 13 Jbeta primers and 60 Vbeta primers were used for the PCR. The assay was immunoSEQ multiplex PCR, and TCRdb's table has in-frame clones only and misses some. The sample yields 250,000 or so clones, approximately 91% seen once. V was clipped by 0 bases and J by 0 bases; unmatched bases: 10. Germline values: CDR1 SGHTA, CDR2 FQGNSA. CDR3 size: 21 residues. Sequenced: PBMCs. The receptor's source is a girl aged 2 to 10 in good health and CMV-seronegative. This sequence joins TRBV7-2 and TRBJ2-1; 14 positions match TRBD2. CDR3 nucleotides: TGTGCCAGCAGCTTAGCGCGACTAGCGGGAGGGTCCACTAGCTCCTACAATGAGCAGTTCTTC. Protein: CASSLARLAGGSTSSYNEQFF. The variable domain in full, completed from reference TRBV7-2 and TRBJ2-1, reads GAGVSQSPSNKVTEKGKDVELRCDPISGHTALYWYRQSLGQGLEFLIYFQGNSAPDKSGLPSDRFSAERTGGSVSTLTIQRTQQEDSAVYLCASSLARLAGGSTSSYNEQFFGPGTRLTVL.